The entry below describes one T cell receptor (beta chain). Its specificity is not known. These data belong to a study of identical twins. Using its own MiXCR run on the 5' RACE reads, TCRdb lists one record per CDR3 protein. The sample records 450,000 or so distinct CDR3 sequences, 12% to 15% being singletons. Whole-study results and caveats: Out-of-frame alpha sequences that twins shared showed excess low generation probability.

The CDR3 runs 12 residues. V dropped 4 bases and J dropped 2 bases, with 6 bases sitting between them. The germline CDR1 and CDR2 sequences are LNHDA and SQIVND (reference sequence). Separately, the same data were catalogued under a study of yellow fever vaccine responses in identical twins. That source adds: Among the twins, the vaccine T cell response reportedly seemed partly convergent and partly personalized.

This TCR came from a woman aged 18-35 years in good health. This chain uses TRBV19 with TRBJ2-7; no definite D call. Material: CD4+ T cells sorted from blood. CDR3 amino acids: CASSTPTYEQYF. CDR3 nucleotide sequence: TGTGCCAGTAGTACCCCAACCTACGAGCAGTACTTC.